The following is a T cell receptor (beta chain) sequence with its context. Its matching antigen is unknown. Samples were taken several times over chemoradiotherapy. Clones were sequenced by immunoSEQ multiplex PCR, and TCRdb holds only the in-frame ones, with some missing. The sample lists about 3,000 clones; around nine tenths were seen once. This record belongs to a study of chemoradiotherapy in HPV16-positive cancers. J lost 5 bases, V lost 0 bases, and 5 bases had no gene match. The CDR3 has 15 residues. Looked up from germline, CDR1 is SGHRS and CDR2 is YFSETQ. Regarding the study as a whole: Functional assays defining HPV-specific T cells used only a couple of HPV16-positive patients. For HPV16-positive patients, expanding HPV-responsive T cells associated with longer recurrence-free survival.

The specimen comprised tumor tissue, sampled from a patient who underwent chemoradiotherapy. The receptor comes from a human donor with HPV-associated anogenital cancer. The V and J genes are TRBV5-1 and TRBJ2-7; 10 bases are a match to TRBD2. Here the CDR3 reads CASSLEGLAGDEQYF. Here the CDR3 DNA reads TGCGCCAGCAGCTTGGAAGGCCTAGCGGGAGACGAGCAGTACTTC.